This TCR beta chain was recorded in a study of T-cell memory formation after mild COVID-19. General study results and limits: Mostly located in CM and EM were contracting CD4+ clones, with contracting CD8+ clones located in EMRA. Day 15 to 85 contracting clones showed balanced CD4/CD8; later expanders leaned CD4+. The second-wave clones peaking on day 37 were not confirmed as SARS-CoV-2-specific.

Trimming cost V 4 bases and J 0 bases; bases outside gene matches: 4. The germline V gene encodes CDR1 SGHNT and CDR2 YYREEE (reference sequence). The CDR3 sequence is 15 residues long. Regarding this clonotype: The antigen is undetermined.

One entry per CDR3 protein, called by TCRdb with MiXCR from the 5' RACE reads. There are 400,000 or so distinct CDR3 sequences in the sample; 20% occur only once, and roughly 8.4% lies in the top ten. Sequences were obtained from PBMCs or a T cell subset sorted from them (not recorded which). This rearrangement joins TRBV5-4 to TRBJ2-5; 9 nucleotides align to TRBD2. This TCR was recovered from an adult woman who had mild COVID-19 (a few samples of this study predate the infection). Cell type and time point are not known. This CDR3 is CASSNLAGYQETQYF. DNA of the CDR3: TGTGCCAGCAGCAACCTAGCGGGGTACCAAGAGACCCAGTACTTC. The whole variable domain, remainder taken from reference TRBV5-4 and TRBJ2-5, is ETGVTQSPTHLIKTRGQQVTLRCSSQSGHNTVSWYQQALGQGPQFIFQYYREEENGRGNFPPRFSGLQFPNYSSELNVNALELDDSALYLCASSNLAGYQETQYFGPGTRLLVL.